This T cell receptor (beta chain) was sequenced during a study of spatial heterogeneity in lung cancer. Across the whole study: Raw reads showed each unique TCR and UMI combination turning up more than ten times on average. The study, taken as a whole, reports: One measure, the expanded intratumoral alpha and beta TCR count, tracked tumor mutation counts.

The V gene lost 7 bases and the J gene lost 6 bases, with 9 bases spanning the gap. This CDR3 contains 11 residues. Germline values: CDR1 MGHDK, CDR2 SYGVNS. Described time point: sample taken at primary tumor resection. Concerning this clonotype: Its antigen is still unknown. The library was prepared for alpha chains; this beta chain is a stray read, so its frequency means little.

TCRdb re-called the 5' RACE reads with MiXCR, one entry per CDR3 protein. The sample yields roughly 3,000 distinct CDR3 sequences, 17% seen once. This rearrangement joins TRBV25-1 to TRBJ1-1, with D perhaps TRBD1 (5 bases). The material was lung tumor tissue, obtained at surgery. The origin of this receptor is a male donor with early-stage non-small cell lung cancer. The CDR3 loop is CASTWGSEAFF. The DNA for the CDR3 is TGTGCCAGCACTTGGGGGTCTGAAGCTTTCTTT. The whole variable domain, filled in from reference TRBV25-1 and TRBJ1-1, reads EADIYQTPRYLVIGTGKKITLECSQTMGHDKMYWYQQDPGMELHLIHYSYGVNSTEKGDLSSESTVSRIRTEHFPLTLESARPSHTSQYLCASTWGSEAFFGQGTRLTVV.